Below, one T cell receptor (beta chain) is given with its context. The antigen is undetermined. The data originate from a study of cytomegalovirus exposure and HLA in healthy donors. The germline CDR1 and CDR2 sequences are ENHRY and SYGVKD. The CDR3 totals 13 residues. The PCR contained 60 Vbeta and 13 Jbeta primers. The repertoire was sequenced with immunoSEQ multiplex PCR; TCRdb's copy has only in-frame clones and lacks some. Of 130,000 or so clones listed, approximately 85% are singletons. The study, taken as a whole, reports: With high specificity and sensitivity, the classifier reportedly diagnosed cytomegalovirus status. Information on immune exposure was restricted to one variable (CMV serostatus). A link between a missense DCLRE1C variant and TCR beta V- and J-gene trimming emerged from a later analysis. The authors later found TCR association rates varying by HLA locus, with DRB1 most and HLA-C fewest.

The chain links TRBV10-3 to TRBJ2-5, with unresolved D. The end of the DNA is better explained by TRBJ2-7, so the J call may be wrong. Material for sequencing was PBMCs. The clonotype originates from a young woman in good health and CMV-seropositive. The DNA for the CDR3 is TGTGCCATCAAACCAGACAATTCCTACGAGCAGTACTTC. It encodes CAIKPDNSYEQYF.